Listed below are T cell receptor beta chains from one sample, sequenced in a study of blood T cell repertoires in COVID-19. Repertoires were generated with immunoSEQ multiplex PCR, while TCRdb's copy carries only in-frame clones and drops some. The sample comprises around 300,000 clones, 80% to 90% of which are singletons, and around 2% rests with the top ten. The sequenced material came from PBMCs or T cells enriched from blood (not recorded which). The receptors derive from a woman aged 18-29 years who had recovered from COVID-19. CDR3s leave out the opening cysteine and the closing phenylalanine or tryptophan.

J: TRBJ1-1; V: TRBV9; CDR3: ASSESRGGTEAF
J: TRBJ1-3; V: TRBV15; CDR3: ATSRDSSSGNTIY
J: TRBJ1-1; V: TRBV7-3; CDR3: ASSPEAGYTEAF
J: TRBJ1-2; V: TRBV5-4; CDR3: ASGLPGGGSRDGYT
J: TRBJ1-6; V: TRBV27; CDR3: ASSLSEVRSPLH
J: TRBJ1-3; V: TRBV19; CDR3: ASSMVGGFGGNTIY
J: TRBJ2-1; V: TRBV9; CDR3: ASSVEPQGAGGGNEQF
J: TRBJ2-1; V: TRBV14; CDR3: ASSQDSGLDTF
J: TRBJ2-1; V: TRBV11-3; CDR3: ASSRKQGNEQF
J: TRBJ2-7; V: TRBV7-2; CDR3: ASSSSGGAVEQY
J: TRBJ2-3; V: TRBV5-1; CDR3: ASSSGTSSTDTQY
J: TRBJ2-2; V: TRBV6-4; CDR3: ASSHRDAGELF
J: TRBJ1-1; V: TRBV7-9; CDR3: ASSLAGGMNTEAF
J: TRBJ1-2; V: TRBV28; CDR3: ASSSGQGGYGYT
J: TRBJ1-1; V: TRBV6-4; CDR3: ASSLDRDTEAF
J: TRBJ1-2; V: TRBV27; CDR3: ASSLQGFGDYGYT
J: TRBJ2-7; V: TRBV6-5; CDR3: ASRKRTGNYYEQY
J: TRBJ1-1; V: TRBV5-8; CDR3: ASSVRQSNHEAF
J: TRBJ2-1; V: TRBV5-6; CDR3: ASSYDGTGGTDEQF
J: TRBJ1-2; V: TRBV12-3/TRBV12-4; CDR3: ASRTGTAYGYT
J: TRBJ2-1; V: TRBV9; CDR3: ASSGTGSYNEQF
J: TRBJ1-1; V: TRBV2; CDR3: ASSDRGLDTEAF
J: TRBJ2-3; V: TRBV5-4; CDR3: ASSIGLAVSTDTQY
J: TRBJ1-5; V: TRBV3-1/TRBV3-2; CDR3: ASSHSTESQPQH
J: TRBJ2-5; V: TRBV10-1; CDR3: ATSTGGRETQY
J: TRBJ1-1; V: TRBV28; CDR3: ASSTPRGTPLAEAF
J: TRBJ1-1; V: TRBV28; CDR3: ASSLVVPNTEAF
J: TRBJ1-1; V: TRBV5-1; CDR3: ASSLRGSGTEAF
J: TRBJ2-3; V: TRBV9; CDR3: ASSVGGAPSTDTQY
J: TRBJ2-7; V: TRBV28; CDR3: ASSLTRTVSSYEQY
J: TRBJ2-2; V: TRBV3-1/TRBV3-2; CDR3: ASSQFLAGGTGELF
J: TRBJ1-5; V: TRBV10-3; CDR3: AISESHGEYSNQPQH
J: TRBJ2-1; V: TRBV7-9; CDR3: ASRMRGSYNEQF
J: TRBJ1-4; V: TRBV5-1; CDR3: ASSLGGPGEKLF
J: TRBJ1-5; V: TRBV10-3; CDR3: AISRDRVTPWSNQPQH
J: TRBJ1-1; V: TRBV7-7; CDR3: ASSLHRGRGTEAF
J: TRBJ1-2; V: TRBV4-1; CDR3: ASSQRAQGTYGYT
J: TRBJ1-1; V: TRBV5-1; CDR3: ASSSEPLDRVGNTEAF
J: TRBJ1-3; V: TRBV15; CDR3: ATSSGVGSSGNTIY
J: TRBJ1-5; V: TRBV15; CDR3: ATSRDPKGSGAFVAQH
J: TRBJ1-5; V: TRBV18; CDR3: ASSPPGGRSNQPQH
J: TRBJ2-1; V: TRBV7-2; CDR3: ASSSIETGEYNEQF
J: TRBJ1-2; V: TRBV4-1; CDR3: ASSQEAGANYGYT
J: TRBJ1-2; V: TRBV3-1/TRBV3-2; CDR3: ASSQDVKGAGYT
J: TRBJ2-1; V: TRBV11-2; CDR3: ASSSLRLAGGPNEQF
J: TRBJ2-3; V: TRBV5-1; CDR3: ASFPDSVSDTQY
J: TRBJ1-5; V: TRBV19; CDR3: ASTDRFNQPQH
J: TRBJ2-3; V: TRBV5-1; CDR3: ASSLGAANTDTQY
J: TRBJ2-5; V: TRBV28; CDR3: ASSLSEQETQY